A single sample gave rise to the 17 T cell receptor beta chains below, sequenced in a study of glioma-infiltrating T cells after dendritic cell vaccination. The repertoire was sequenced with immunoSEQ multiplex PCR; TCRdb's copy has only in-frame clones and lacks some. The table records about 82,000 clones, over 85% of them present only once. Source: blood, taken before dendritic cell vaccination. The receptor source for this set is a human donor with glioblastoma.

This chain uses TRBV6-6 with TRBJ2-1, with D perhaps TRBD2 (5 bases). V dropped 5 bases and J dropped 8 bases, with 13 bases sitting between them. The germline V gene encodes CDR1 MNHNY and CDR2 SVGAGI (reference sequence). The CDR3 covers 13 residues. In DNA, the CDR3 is TGTGCCAGCAGTAACCGGGGTGGGTATGAGCAGTTCTTC. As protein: CASSNRGGYEQFF.

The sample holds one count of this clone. This CDR3 is CASSLDGASTDTQYF. The CDR3 bases are TGTGCCAGCAGCCTCGACGGAGCTAGCACAGATACGCAGTATTTT. V is TRBV9 and J is TRBJ2-3; D gene uncertain. The V end was cut by 4 bases, the J end by 0 bases, with 12 bases between. CDR1 is SGDLS and CDR2 is YYNGEE in the germline V gene. The CDR3 extends over 15 amino acids.

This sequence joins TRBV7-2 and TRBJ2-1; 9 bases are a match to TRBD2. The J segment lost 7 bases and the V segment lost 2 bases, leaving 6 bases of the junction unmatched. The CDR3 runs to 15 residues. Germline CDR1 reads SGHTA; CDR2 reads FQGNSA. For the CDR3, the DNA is TGTGCCAGCAGCTTACAAGCGGGAGGCTCGAATGAGCAGTTCTTC. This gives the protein CASSLQAGGSNEQFF.

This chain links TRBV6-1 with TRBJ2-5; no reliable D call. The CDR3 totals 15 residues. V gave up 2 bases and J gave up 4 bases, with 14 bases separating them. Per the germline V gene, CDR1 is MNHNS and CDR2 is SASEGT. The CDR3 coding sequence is TGTGCCAGCAGTGAATCTCCCTTGATCGGAGAGACCCAGTACTTC. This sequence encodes CASSESPLIGETQYF.

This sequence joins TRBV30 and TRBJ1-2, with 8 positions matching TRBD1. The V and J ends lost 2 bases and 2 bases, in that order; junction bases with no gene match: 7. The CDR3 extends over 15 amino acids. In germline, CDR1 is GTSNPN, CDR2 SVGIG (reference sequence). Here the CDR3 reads CAWSLGQGSNYGYTF. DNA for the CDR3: TGTGCCTGGAGTCTCGGACAGGGTTCCAACTATGGCTACACCTTC.

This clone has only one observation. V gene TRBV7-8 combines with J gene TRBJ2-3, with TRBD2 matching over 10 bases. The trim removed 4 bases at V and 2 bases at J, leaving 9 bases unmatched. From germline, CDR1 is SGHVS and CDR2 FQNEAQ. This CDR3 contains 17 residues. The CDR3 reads CASSYAASGSVTDTQYF. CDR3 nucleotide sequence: TGTGCCAGCAGCTACGCGGCTAGCGGGAGTGTCACAGATACGCAGTATTTT.

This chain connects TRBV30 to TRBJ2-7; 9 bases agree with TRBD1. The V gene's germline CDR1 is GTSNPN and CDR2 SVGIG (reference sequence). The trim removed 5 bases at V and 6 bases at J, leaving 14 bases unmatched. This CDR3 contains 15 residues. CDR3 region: CAWDGDRVMSGEQYF. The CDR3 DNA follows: TGTGCCTGGGATGGGGACAGGGTGATGTCGGGCGAGCAGTACTTC.

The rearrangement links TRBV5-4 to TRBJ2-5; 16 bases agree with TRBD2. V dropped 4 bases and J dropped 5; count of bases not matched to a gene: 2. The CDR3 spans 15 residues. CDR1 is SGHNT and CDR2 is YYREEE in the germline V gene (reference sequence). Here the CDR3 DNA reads TGTGCCAGCAGCCAGGGACTAGCGGGGGGGGAGACCCAGTACTTC. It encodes CASSQGLAGGETQYF.

The CDR3 DNA reads as TGCGCCAGCAGCCATCCGACAGGGAGCACCGGGGAGCTGTTTTTT. It codes for CASSHPTGSTGELFF. The rearrangement links TRBV4-1 to TRBJ2-2; 7 positions match TRBD1. V shed 3 bases, J shed 4 bases, and the junction held 5 bases outside the gene matches. Germline-derived CDR1 and CDR2 are MGHRA and YSYEKL. The CDR3 is 15 residues long.

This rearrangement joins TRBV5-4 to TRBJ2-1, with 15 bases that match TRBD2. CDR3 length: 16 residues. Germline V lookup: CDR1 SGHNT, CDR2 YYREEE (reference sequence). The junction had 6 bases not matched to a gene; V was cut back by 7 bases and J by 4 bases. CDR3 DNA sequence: TGTGCCAGCTGCCGGACTAGCGGGGGGGAATACAATGAGCAGTTCTTC. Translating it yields CASCRTSGGEYNEQFF.

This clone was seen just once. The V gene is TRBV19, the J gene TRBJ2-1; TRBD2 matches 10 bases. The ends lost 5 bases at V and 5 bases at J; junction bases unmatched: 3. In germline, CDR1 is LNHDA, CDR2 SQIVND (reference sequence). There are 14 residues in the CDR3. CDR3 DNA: TGTGCCAGTAGTCTTGGACTAGCGGACAATGAGCAGTTCTTC. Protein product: CASSLGLADNEQFF.

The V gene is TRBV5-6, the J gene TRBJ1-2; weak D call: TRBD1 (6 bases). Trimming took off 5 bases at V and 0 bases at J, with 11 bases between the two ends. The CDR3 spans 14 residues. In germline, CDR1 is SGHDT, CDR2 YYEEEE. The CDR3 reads CASSFGQPNYGYTF. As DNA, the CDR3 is TGTGCCAGCAGTTTCGGACAGCCTAACTATGGCTACACCTTC.

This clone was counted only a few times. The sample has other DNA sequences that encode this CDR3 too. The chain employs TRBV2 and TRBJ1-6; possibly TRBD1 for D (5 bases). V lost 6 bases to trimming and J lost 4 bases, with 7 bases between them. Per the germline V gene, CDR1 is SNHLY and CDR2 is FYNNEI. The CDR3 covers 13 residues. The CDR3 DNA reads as TGTGCCAGCAGGGGGGGGTATAATTCACCCCTCCACTTT. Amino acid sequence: CASRGGYNSPLHF. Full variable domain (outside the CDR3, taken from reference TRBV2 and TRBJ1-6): EPEVTQTPSHQVTQMGQEVILRCVPISNHLYFYWYRQILGQKVEFLVSFYNNEISEKSEIFDDQFSVERPDGSNFTLKIRSTKLEDSAMYFCASRGGYNSPLHFGNGTRLTVT.

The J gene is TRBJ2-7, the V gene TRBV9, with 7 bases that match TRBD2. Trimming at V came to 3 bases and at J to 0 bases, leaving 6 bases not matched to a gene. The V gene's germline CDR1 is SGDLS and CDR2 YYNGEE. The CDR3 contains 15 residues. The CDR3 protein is CASSATSESSYEQYF. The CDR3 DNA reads TGTGCCAGCAGCGCAACTAGCGAAAGCTCCTACGAGCAGTACTTC.

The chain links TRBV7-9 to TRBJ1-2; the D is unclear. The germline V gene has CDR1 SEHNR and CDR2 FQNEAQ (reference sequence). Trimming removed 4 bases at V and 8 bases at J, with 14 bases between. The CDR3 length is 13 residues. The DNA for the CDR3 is TGTGCCAGCAGCTCTTGGAGGGTAGGAGGCTACACCTTC. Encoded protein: CASSSWRVGGYTF.

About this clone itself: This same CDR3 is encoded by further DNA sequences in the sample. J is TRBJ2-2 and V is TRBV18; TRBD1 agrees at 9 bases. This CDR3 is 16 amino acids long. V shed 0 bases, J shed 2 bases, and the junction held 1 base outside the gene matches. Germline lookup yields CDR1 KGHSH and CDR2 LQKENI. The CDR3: CASSPPGQGNTGELFF. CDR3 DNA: TGTGCCAGCTCACCACCGGGACAGGGTAACACCGGGGAGCTGTTTTTT.

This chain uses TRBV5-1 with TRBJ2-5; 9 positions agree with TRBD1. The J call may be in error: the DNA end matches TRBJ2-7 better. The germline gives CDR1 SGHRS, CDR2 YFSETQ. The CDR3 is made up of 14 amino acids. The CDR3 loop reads CASSLEDRGDEQYF. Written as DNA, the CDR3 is TGCGCCAGCAGCTTGGAGGACAGGGGCGACGAGCAGTACTTC.